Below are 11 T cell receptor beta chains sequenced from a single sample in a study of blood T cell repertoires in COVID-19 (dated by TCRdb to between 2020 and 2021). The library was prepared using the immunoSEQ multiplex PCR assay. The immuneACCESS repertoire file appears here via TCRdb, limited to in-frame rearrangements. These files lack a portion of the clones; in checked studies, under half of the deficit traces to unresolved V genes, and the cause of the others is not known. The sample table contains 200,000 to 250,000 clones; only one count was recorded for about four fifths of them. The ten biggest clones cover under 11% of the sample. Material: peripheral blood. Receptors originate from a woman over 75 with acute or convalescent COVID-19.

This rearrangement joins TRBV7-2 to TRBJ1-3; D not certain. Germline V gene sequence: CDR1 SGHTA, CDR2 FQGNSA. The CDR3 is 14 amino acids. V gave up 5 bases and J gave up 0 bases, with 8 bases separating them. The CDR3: CASSRVDSGNTIYF. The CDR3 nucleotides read TGTGCCAGCAGCCGGGTCGACTCTGGAAACACCATATATTTT.

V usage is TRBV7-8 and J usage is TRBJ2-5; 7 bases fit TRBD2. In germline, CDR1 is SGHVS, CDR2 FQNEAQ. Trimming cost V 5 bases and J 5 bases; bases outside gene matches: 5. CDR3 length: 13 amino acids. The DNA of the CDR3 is TGTGCCAGCAGCCTGATGGGAGGGGAGACCCAGTACTTC. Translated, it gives CASSLMGGETQYF.

The CDR3 region has the DNA TGTGCCAGCAGCACCTACAGGTCTCACAATGAGCAGTTCTTC. This gives the protein CASSTYRSHNEQFF. The chain recombines TRBV7-8 with TRBJ2-1, with D possibly TRBD1 on 5 matching bases. The CDR3 runs to 14 residues. Looked up from germline, CDR1 is SGHVS and CDR2 is FQNEAQ. Trimming shortened V by 5 bases and J by 5 bases, and 13 bases separated the two germline ends.

CDR3 sequence: CASSSRGSGNEQFF. Written as DNA, the CDR3 is TGTGCCAGCAGCTCCCGGGGTAGCGGCAATGAGCAGTTCTTC. The chain has TRBV7-3 and TRBJ2-1, with a tentative D call TRBD2 (6 bases). Trimming removed 4 bases from V and 6 bases from J, with 13 bases in between. The CDR3 runs 14 residues. CDR1 and CDR2 (germline): SGHTA, FQGTGA.

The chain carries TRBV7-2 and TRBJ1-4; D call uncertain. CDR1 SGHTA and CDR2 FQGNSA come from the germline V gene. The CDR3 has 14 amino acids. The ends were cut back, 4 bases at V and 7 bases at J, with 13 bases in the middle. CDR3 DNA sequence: TGTGCCAGCAGCTCCGGGTTAAGACTTGAAAAACTGTTTTTT. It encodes CASSSGLRLEKLFF.

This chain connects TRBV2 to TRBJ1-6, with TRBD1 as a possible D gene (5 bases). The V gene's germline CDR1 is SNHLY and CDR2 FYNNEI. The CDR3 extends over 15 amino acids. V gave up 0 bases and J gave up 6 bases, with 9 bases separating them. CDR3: CASSEARGFNSPLHF. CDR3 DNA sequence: TGTGCCAGCAGTGAAGCCCGGGGGTTTAATTCACCCCTCCACTTT.

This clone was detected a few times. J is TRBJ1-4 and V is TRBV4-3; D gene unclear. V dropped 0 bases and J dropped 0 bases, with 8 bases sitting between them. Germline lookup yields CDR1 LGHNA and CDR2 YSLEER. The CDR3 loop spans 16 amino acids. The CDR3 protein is CASSQDATATNEKLFF. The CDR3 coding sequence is TGCGCCAGCAGCCAAGATGCTACGGCAACTAATGAAAAACTGTTTTTT.

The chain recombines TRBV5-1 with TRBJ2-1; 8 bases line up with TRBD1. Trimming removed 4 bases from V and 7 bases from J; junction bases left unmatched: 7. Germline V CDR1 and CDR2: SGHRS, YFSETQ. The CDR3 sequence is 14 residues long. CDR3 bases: TGCGCCAGCAGCCCAGGGGGCGCGGGGAATGAGCAGTTCTTC. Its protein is CASSPGGAGNEQFF.

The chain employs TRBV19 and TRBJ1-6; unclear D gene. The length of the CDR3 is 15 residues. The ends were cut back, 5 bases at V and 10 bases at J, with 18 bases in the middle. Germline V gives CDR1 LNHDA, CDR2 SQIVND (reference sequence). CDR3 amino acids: CASSGSGGHSSPLHF. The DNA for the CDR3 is TGTGCCAGTAGTGGGTCTGGTGGGCACAGCTCACCCCTCCACTTT.

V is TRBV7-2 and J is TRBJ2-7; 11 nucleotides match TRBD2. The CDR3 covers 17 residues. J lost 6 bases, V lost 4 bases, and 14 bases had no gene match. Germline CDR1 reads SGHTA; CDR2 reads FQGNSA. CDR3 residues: CASSYLSTLAGGFEQYF. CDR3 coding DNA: TGTGCCAGCAGCTACCTCTCGACCCTAGCGGGAGGCTTCGAGCAGTACTTC. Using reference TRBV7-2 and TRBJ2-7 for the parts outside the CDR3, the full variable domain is GAGVSQSPSNKVTEKGKDVELRCDPISGHTALYWYRQSLGQGLEFLIYFQGNSAPDKSGLPSDRFSAERTGGSVSTLTIQRTQQEDSAVYLCASSYLSTLAGGFEQYFGPGTRLTVT.

CDR3 protein: CASSFTSGGAETQYF. The CDR3 coding sequence is TGCGCCAGCAGCTTTACTAGCGGGGGGGCAGAGACCCAGTACTTC. The chain employs TRBV5-1 and TRBJ2-5; TRBD2 agrees at 13 bases. In germline, CDR1 is SGHRS, CDR2 YFSETQ. Trimming cost V 2 bases and J 4 bases; bases outside gene matches: 2. The CDR3 is 15 residues long.